Listed here is a single T cell receptor beta chain. Antigen: not known. The sample belongs to a study of beta chain features in type 1 diabetes. Whole-study results and caveats: Cells carrying high TCR expression could end up over-represented when cDNA is sequenced.

The germline V gene has CDR1 MNHEY and CDR2 SMNVEV (reference sequence). This CDR3 is 12 amino acids long. Trimming took 8 bases from V and 3 from J; bases not matched to a gene: 3. Since all of the isolated RNA was reverse transcribed, expressed TCRB transcripts were what got sequenced. Libraries were prepared by immunoSEQ multiplex PCR; TCRdb keeps only in-frame clonotypes and omits some of them. The sample yields about 620,000 clones, roughly a sixth seen once. Staining for CD45RO/CCR7/CD25/CD127/CD95/CD27 allowed sorting of CD4+ naive, central memory, regulatory and stem cell-like memory cells. The receptor comes from a man in his late teens or twenties in good health. Source material: naive CD4+ T cells from blood. This chain joins TRBV27 and TRBJ2-7; TRBD1 matches 8 bases. The CDR3 loop is CASRGQGYEQYF. The CDR3, as DNA: TGTGCCAGCCGAGGACAGGGCTACGAGCAGTACTTC.